The 30 T cell receptor beta chains in this list originate from one sample, sequenced in a study of radiation and T cells in renal cell carcinoma. TCRdb keeps only in-frame clones here, not all; method: immunoSEQ multiplex PCR. This repertoire shows about 130,000 clones, 88% found once; its top ten account for 12%. The time point here: baseline pretreatment blood. Treatment given: 15 Gy SBRT to primary tumor, nephrectomy 4 weeks later. The sequences come from blood, collected from a patient whose treatment included radiotherapy and nephrectomy. These receptors were collected from a woman in her forties or fifties with renal cell carcinoma.

The chain joins TRBV5-4 to TRBJ1-4; 8 bases are a match to TRBD1. The CDR3 loop spans 15 amino acids. V gave up 5 bases and J gave up 8 bases; unmatched junction bases: 11. Germline assignment: CDR1 SGHNT and CDR2 YYREEE (reference sequence). The CDR3 spells CASSSDRGEGEKLFF. In nucleotides, the CDR3 is TGTGCCAGCAGTTCAGACAGGGGAGAAGGGGAAAAACTGTTTTTT. Filled out from reference TRBV5-4 and TRBJ1-4, the complete variable domain reads ETGVTQSPTHLIKTRGQQVTLRCSSQSGHNTVSWYQQALGQGPQFIFQYYREEENGRGNFPPRFSGLQFPNYSSELNVNALELDDSALYLCASSSDRGEGEKLFFGSGTQLSVL.

This clone occurred once. CDR3 amino acids: CASSLAGVNEQYF. The CDR3 DNA follows: TGCGCCAGCAGCTTGGCAGGGGTAAACGAGCAGTACTTC. This chain uses TRBV5-1 with TRBJ2-7; D is perhaps TRBD1 (6 bases). CDR1 and CDR2 (germline): SGHRS, YFSETQ. V was clipped by 0 bases and J by 5 bases, with 9 bases between them. The CDR3 extends over 13 amino acids.

This clone was observed a single time. Relative to the germline gene, one junction end is altered; a read error may explain this. The sample contains more than one DNA sequence encoding this CDR3. The V gene is TRBV29-1, the J gene TRBJ1-2; 9 positions match TRBD1. The germline V gene has CDR1 SQVTM and CDR2 ANQGSEA. This CDR3 contains 14 residues. The CDR3 here is CSVGGQGTNYGYTF. The CDR3 DNA sequence: TGCAGCGTTGGAGGACAGGGGACTAACTACGGCTACACCTTC.

The V call is TRBV7-9, the J call TRBJ2-1; the match to TRBD2 covers 10 bases. This CDR3 spans 16 amino acids. The ends lost 6 bases at V and 1 base at J; junction bases unmatched: 6. Germline CDR1 is SEHNR and CDR2 is FQNEAQ (reference sequence). The CDR3 protein is CASRASGGPSYNEQFF. CDR3 sequence (DNA): TGTGCCAGCAGAGCTAGCGGGGGACCTTCCTACAATGAGCAGTTCTTC.

The rearrangement joins TRBV5-6 to TRBJ2-1; maybe TRBD1 (5 bases). The CDR3 is made up of 13 amino acids. The V end lost 4 bases, the J end lost 4 bases, and 9 bases lay between the germline ends. Germline V CDR1 and CDR2: SGHDT, YYEEEE. CDR3: CASSIQAYNEQFF. Written as DNA, the CDR3 is TGTGCCAGCAGCATACAGGCGTACAATGAGCAGTTCTTC.

V usage is TRBV10-3 and J usage is TRBJ1-1; D is perhaps TRBD1 (5 bases). This CDR3 is built from 14 residues. V was clipped by 4 bases and J by 4 bases, with 13 bases between them. Germline values: CDR1 ENHRY, CDR2 SYGVKD. In nucleotides, the CDR3 is TGTGCCATCAGTGGGGGCCAGGCCACCACTGAAGCTTTCTTT. Its translation is CAISGGQATTEAFF.

The rearrangement links TRBV2 to TRBJ1-2; D call uncertain. This CDR3 comprises 13 residues. V was pared by 5 bases and J by 3 bases, with 10 bases between. From germline, CDR1 is SNHLY and CDR2 FYNNEI. In DNA form, the CDR3 reads TGTGCCAGCAGTACCGACGGAGACTATGGCTACACCTTC. Amino acids: CASSTDGDYGYTF.

The chain has TRBV6-5 and TRBJ1-1; 11 bases fit TRBD1. The trim removed 4 bases at V and 8 bases at J, leaving 9 bases unmatched. CDR1 MNHEY and CDR2 SVGAGI come from the germline V gene. There are 15 residues in the CDR3. This CDR3 is CASSSTGTGGTEAFF. CDR3 nucleotide sequence: TGTGCCAGCAGTTCAACCGGGACAGGGGGTACCGAAGCTTTCTTT.

The chain employs TRBV4-1 and TRBJ2-3; TRBD1 aligns across 8 bases. Losses at the gene ends were 6 bases for V and 0 bases for J; bases not matched to a gene: 5. Germline assignment: CDR1 MGHRA and CDR2 YSYEKL. This CDR3 spans 15 amino acids. This CDR3 is CASRRQGRSTDTQYF. The CDR3 DNA is TGCGCCAGCAGACGACAGGGGCGAAGCACAGATACGCAGTATTTT.

The chain employs TRBV6-6 and TRBJ2-7, with D possibly being TRBD1 (6 bases). V lost 4 bases, J lost 2 bases, and 9 bases lay in between. Per the germline V gene, CDR1 is MNHNY and CDR2 is SVGAGI (reference sequence). This CDR3 contains 13 residues. The CDR3 bases are TGTGCCAGCAGTTTGACAGGCACCTACGAGCAGTACTTC. Translation: CASSLTGTYEQYF.

CDR3 sequence: CASSLGTSGPSYNEQFF. Here the CDR3 DNA reads TGCGCCAGCAGCTTGGGGACTAGCGGGCCCTCCTACAATGAGCAGTTCTTC. This chain uses TRBV5-1 with TRBJ2-1, with TRBD2 identical over 11 bases. The ends lost 0 bases at V and 0 bases at J; junction bases unmatched: 2. The CDR3 has 17 residues. Germline CDR1 reads SGHRS; CDR2 reads YFSETQ.

The gene calls are TRBV4-1 and TRBJ1-1, with TRBD1 as a possible D gene (5 bases). This CDR3 contains 15 residues. V was pared by 4 bases and J by 2 bases, with 14 bases between. CDR1 MGHRA and CDR2 YSYEKL come from the germline V gene. The CDR3 loop is CASSRGTAFNTEAFF. The CDR3 coding sequence is TGCGCCAGCAGCCGGGGGACGGCTTTTAACACTGAAGCTTTCTTT.

This clone has just one count. V gene TRBV5-1 combines with J gene TRBJ2-3; 7 nucleotides align to TRBD1. From germline, CDR1 is SGHRS and CDR2 YFSETQ. The CDR3 length is 14 residues. With V trimmed by 4 bases and J by 4 bases, 6 bases remained unmatched. CDR3 in amino acids: CASSRDSGADTQYF. Here the CDR3 DNA reads TGCGCCAGCAGCCGGGACAGTGGGGCAGATACGCAGTATTTT.

The CDR3 loop is CASSFAPGRTDTQYF. In nucleotides, the CDR3 is TGCGCCAGCAGCTTCGCCCCGGGGCGCACAGATACGCAGTATTTT. The chain employs TRBV5-1 and TRBJ2-3, with D perhaps given as TRBD1 or TRBD2 (5 bases each). V was trimmed by 2 bases and J by 1 base, leaving 11 bases between them. Per the germline V gene, CDR1 is SGHRS and CDR2 is YFSETQ. This CDR3 region has 15 residues.

This chain joins TRBV11-3 and TRBJ2-7; tentatively, D is TRBD1 (6 bases). The CDR3 extends over 16 amino acids. Germline loops: CDR1 SGHNT, CDR2 YENEEA. Deletions cut 5 bases from V and 1 base from J, with 18 bases between. The CDR3: CASSLAGRGYSYEQYF. The CDR3, as DNA: TGTGCCAGCAGCCTCGCGGGCAGGGGATATTCCTACGAGCAGTACTTC. The full variable domain, in which reference TRBV11-3 and TRBJ2-7 provide the parts outside the CDR3, is EAGVVQSPRYKIIEKKQPVAFWCNPISGHNTLYWYLQNLGQGPELLIRYENEEAVDDSQLPKDRFSAERLKGVDSTLKIQPAELGDSAVYLCASSLAGRGYSYEQYFGPGTRLTVT.

CDR3 region: CASSRTDRGPAAFF. The CDR3, as DNA: TGTGCCAGCTCACGAACCGACAGGGGGCCTGCAGCTTTCTTT. The rearrangement uses TRBV18 and TRBJ1-1; 10 nucleotides align to TRBD1. This CDR3 is 14 amino acids long. Unmatched junction bases numbered 9, after V lost 4 bases and J lost 10 bases. Germline V gene lookup returns CDR1 KGHSH and CDR2 LQKENI.

The chain recombines TRBV5-1 with TRBJ2-5; D is unclear. Germline CDR1 reads SGHRS; CDR2 reads YFSETQ. Trimming took 0 bases from V and 5 from J, leaving 11 bases between them. The CDR3 is made up of 14 amino acids. The DNA of the CDR3 is TGCGCCAGCAGCTTGGCTGGGCAGCCGGAGACCCAGTACTTC. It encodes CASSLAGQPETQYF.

The chain uses TRBV6-6 and TRBJ1-2, with D unclear. This CDR3 region has 14 residues. Trimming took off 6 bases at V and 5 bases at J, with 16 bases between the two ends. CDR1 MNHNY and CDR2 SVGAGI come from the germline V gene (reference sequence). Written as DNA, the CDR3 is TGTGCCAGCAGCTTAGACGGGAGTGGGTATGGCTACACCTTC. This gives the protein CASSLDGSGYGYTF.

The chain uses TRBV7-2 and TRBJ2-1; 8 bases line up with TRBD2. The CDR3 contains 14 residues. CDR1 and CDR2 (germline): SGHTA, FQGNSA. V shed 5 bases, J shed 7 bases, and the junction held 7 bases outside the gene matches. CDR3 protein: CASSQRLARNEQFF. The CDR3 bases are TGTGCCAGCAGCCAGCGACTAGCGAGGAATGAGCAGTTCTTC.

This chain joins TRBV5-1 and TRBJ2-5, with TRBD2 identical over 15 bases. Germline loops: CDR1 SGHRS, CDR2 YFSETQ. The CDR3 runs 16 residues. With V trimmed by 4 bases and J by 5 bases, 6 bases remained unmatched. Written as DNA, the CDR3 is TGCGCCAGCAGCCCAGGACTAGCGGGGGGGCGGGAGACCCAGTACTTC. Protein: CASSPGLAGGRETQYF.

V and J are TRBV11-2 and TRBJ1-2, with D uncertain. Trimming left V 3 bases short and J 4 bases short, with 9 bases between. This CDR3 region has 13 residues. The germline V gene encodes CDR1 SGHAT and CDR2 FQNNGV. CDR3 in amino acids: CASSFEGLYGYTF. For the CDR3, the DNA is TGTGCCAGCAGCTTTGAGGGCCTCTATGGCTACACCTTC.

The chain employs TRBV19 and TRBJ2-7, with 7 bases that match TRBD2. Germline CDR1 LNHDA, CDR2 SQIVND (reference sequence). CDR3 length equals 12 residues. The ends lost 4 bases at V and 3 bases at J; junction bases unmatched: 0. The CDR3 protein is CASSSGGYEQYF. The CDR3 DNA reads TGTGCCAGTAGTAGCGGGGGCTACGAGCAGTACTTC.

V and J are TRBV6-1 and TRBJ1-5; D not certain. The CDR3 runs to 12 residues. CDR1 and CDR2 from the germline V gene are MNHNS and SASEGT. Trimming took 2 bases from V and 7 from J, leaving 6 bases between them. In nucleotides, the CDR3 is TGTGCCAGCAGTGAAATGTTGCAGCCCCAGCATTTT. Amino acid sequence: CASSEMLQPQHF.

V and J are TRBV19 and TRBJ1-1; 10 bases match TRBD1. V was pared by 6 bases and J by 0 bases, with 7 bases of the junction left unmatched. This CDR3 contains 16 residues. Germline CDR1 and CDR2: LNHDA and SQIVND (reference sequence). CDR3 nucleotide sequence: TGTGCCAGTAGCGATCTCGGGACAGGGGTGAACACTGAAGCTTTCTTT. This codes for CASSDLGTGVNTEAFF.

The rearrangement uses TRBV14 and TRBJ1-2; D may be TRBD1 (6 bases). This CDR3 has 15 amino acids. Trimming pared 0 bases from V and 2 bases from J, leaving 10 bases between. CDR1 is SGHDN and CDR2 is FVKESK in the germline V gene. CDR3 sequence reads: CASSQEDRFNYGYTF. In DNA, the CDR3 is TGTGCCAGCAGCCAAGAAGACAGGTTCAACTATGGCTACACCTTC.

The J gene is TRBJ1-1, the V gene TRBV28, with D hard to call. Deletions cut 3 bases from V and 3 bases from J, with 2 bases between. The CDR3 totals 11 residues. Germline-derived CDR1 and CDR2 are MDHEN and SYDVKM. As DNA, the CDR3 is TGTGCCAGCAGTTTGTACACTGAAGCTTTCTTT. Translated, it gives CASSLYTEAFF. The full variable domain, in which reference TRBV28 and TRBJ1-1 provide the parts outside the CDR3, is DVKVTQSSRYLVKRTGEKVFLECVQDMDHENMFWYRQDPGLGLRLIYFSYDVKMKEKGDIPEGYSVSREKKERFSLILESASTNQTSMYLCASSLYTEAFFGQGTRLTVV.

CDR3: CSVEKVGSGYGYTF. The CDR3 DNA reads TGCAGCGTTGAAAAGGTCGGGAGCGGCTATGGCTACACCTTC. The chain links TRBV29-1 to TRBJ1-2; D not resolved. The CDR3 is 14 amino acids. Germline V gene lookup returns CDR1 SQVTM and CDR2 ANQGSEA. The V end lost 2 bases, the J end lost 4 bases, and 14 bases lay between the germline ends.

J is TRBJ1-5 and V is TRBV6-1, with 7 bases that match TRBD1. The CDR3 is 13 amino acids. CDR1 and CDR2 from the germline V gene are MNHNS and SASEGT. Losses at the gene ends were 7 bases for V and 6 bases for J; bases not matched to a gene: 6. The CDR3 region is CASTSDRIQPQHF. CDR3 sequence (DNA): TGTGCCAGCACCTCGGACAGGATTCAGCCCCAGCATTTT.

J is TRBJ1-2 and V is TRBV2; 9 bases align to TRBD1. CDR1 SNHLY and CDR2 FYNNEI come from the germline V gene. J gave up 2 bases and V 5 bases, and 3 bases lay outside the gene matches. This CDR3 spans 14 amino acids. The CDR3 region has the DNA TGTGCCAGCAGTCGGGACAGGGCAAACTATGGCTACACCTTC. Amino acid sequence: CASSRDRANYGYTF.

This rearrangement joins TRBV2 to TRBJ2-3, with TRBD2 matching over 12 bases. The CDR3 sequence is 20 residues long. The J segment lost 4 bases and the V segment lost 6 bases, leaving 20 bases of the junction unmatched. CDR1 and CDR2 from the germline V gene are SNHLY and FYNNEI. In DNA, the CDR3 is TGTGCCAGCAGGAAGAGGGCGGCTAGCGGGGGGGCCCAGGTTGCAGATACGCAGTATTTT. This translates into CASRKRAASGGAQVADTQYF.